This TCR beta chain was identified in a study of beta chain features in type 1 diabetes. Study-wide results and caveats: Healthy donors had naive, central memory and Treg TCRB repertoires that appeared less similar than those seen among patients. Among patients with Type 1 diabetes, TCRB CDR3s were moderately but significantly shorter in every one of the four CD4+ subsets.

This clone was detected only a few times. Its matching antigen is unknown. The collection from each donor was one heparinised blood draw averaging approximately 110 mL. The authors obtained over 98% purity in all sorted populations. Germline values: CDR1 LNHDA, CDR2 SQIVND (reference sequence). The CDR3 has 15 residues. V lost 6 bases, J lost 1 base, and 12 bases lay in between. The whole isolated RNA underwent reverse transcription, so sequencing captured expressed TCRB transcripts. It was found that naive, central memory and regulatory T cell samples averaged about 3.57 million reads. Method: immunoSEQ multiplex PCR; TCRdb's copy keeps in-frame clones and lacks some. Of 600,000 to 700,000 clones in the sample, 13% were seen once.

The chain employs TRBV19 and TRBJ2-2, with a tentative D call TRBD1 (5 bases). The receptor comes from a young man with type 1 diabetes. The sample taken for sequencing was naive CD4+ T cells from blood. The chain's CDR3 is CASSITGQNTGELFF. Written as DNA, the CDR3 is TGTGCCAGTAGCATTACCGGACAGAACACCGGGGAGCTGTTTTTT.